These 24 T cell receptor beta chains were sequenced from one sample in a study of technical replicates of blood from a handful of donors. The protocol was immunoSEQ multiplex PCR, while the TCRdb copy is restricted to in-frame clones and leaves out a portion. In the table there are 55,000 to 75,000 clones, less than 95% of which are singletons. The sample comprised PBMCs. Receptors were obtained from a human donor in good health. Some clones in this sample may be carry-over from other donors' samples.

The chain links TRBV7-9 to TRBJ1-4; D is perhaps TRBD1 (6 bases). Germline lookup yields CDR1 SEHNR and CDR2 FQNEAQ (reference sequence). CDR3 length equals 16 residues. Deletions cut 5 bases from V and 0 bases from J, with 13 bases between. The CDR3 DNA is TGTGCCAGCAGCCCTCAGGGGTCCGCAACTAATGAAAAACTGTTTTTT. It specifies CASSPQGSATNEKLFF.

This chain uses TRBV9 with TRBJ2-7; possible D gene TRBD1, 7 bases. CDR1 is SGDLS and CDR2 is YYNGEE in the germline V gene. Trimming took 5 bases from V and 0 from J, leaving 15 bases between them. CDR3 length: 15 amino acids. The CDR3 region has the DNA TGTGCCAGCAGTCCAGGGGGGCGGGGCTCCTACGAGCAGTACTTC. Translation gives CASSPGGRGSYEQYF.

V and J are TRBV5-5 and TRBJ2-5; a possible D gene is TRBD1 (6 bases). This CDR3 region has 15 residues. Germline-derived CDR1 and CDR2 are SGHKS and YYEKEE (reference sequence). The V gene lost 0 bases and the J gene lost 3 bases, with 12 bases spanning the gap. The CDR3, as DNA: TGTGCCAGCAGCTTGGGCCACGAGGGGGAAGAGACCCAGTACTTC. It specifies CASSLGHEGEETQYF.

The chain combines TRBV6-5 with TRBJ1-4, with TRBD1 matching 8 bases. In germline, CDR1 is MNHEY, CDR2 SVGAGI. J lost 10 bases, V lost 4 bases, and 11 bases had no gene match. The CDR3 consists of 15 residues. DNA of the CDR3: TGTGCCAGCAGTTCTAGGGGACAGGCCAAGGGAAAACTGTTTTTT. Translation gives CASSSRGQAKGKLFF.

Here the CDR3 reads CASSEGLITDTQYF. CDR3 sequence (DNA): TGTGCCAGCAGCGAGGGACTCATCACAGATACGCAGTATTTT. The chain has TRBV9 and TRBJ2-3, with D maybe TRBD2 (6 bases). Between the trimmed V and J ends, which lost 3 bases and 2 bases, there was a span of 10 bases. The CDR3 totals 14 residues. Germline CDR1 is SGDLS and CDR2 is YYNGEE.

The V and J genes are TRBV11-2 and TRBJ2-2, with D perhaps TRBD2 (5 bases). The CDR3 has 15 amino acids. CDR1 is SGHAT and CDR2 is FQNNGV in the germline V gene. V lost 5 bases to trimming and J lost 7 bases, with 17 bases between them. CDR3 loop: CASSIVATTVGELFF. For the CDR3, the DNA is TGTGCCAGCAGCATAGTAGCGACTACGGTCGGGGAGCTGTTTTTT.

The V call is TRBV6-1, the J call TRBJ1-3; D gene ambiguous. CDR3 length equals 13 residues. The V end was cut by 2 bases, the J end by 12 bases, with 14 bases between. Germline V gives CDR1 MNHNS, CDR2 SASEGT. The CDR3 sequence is CASSESGRARIYF. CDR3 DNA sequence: TGTGCCAGCAGTGAAAGTGGGAGGGCCCGCATATATTTT.

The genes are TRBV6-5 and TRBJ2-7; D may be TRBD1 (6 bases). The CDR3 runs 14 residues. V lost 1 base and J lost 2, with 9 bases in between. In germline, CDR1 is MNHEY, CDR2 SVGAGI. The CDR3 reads CASSYYPGAYEQYF. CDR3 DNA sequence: TGTGCCAGCAGTTACTACCCAGGGGCCTACGAGCAGTACTTC.

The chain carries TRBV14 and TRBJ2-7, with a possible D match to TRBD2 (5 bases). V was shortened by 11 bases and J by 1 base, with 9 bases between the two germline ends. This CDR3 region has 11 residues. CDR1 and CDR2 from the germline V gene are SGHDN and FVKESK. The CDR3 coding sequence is TGTGCCTGCCGGGGATCCTACGAGCAGTACTTC. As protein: CACRGSYEQYF.

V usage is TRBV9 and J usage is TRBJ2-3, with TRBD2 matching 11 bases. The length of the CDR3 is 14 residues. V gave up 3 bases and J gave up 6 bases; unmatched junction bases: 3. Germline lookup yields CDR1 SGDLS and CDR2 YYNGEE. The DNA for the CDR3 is TGTGCCAGCAGCGCGACTAGCGGGGACGATACGCAGTATTTT. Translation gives CASSATSGDDTQYF. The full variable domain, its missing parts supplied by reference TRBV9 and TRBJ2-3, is DSGVTQTPKHLITATGQRVTLRCSPRSGDLSVYWYQQSLDQGLQFLIQYYNGEERAKGNILERFSAQQFPDLHSELNLSSLELGDSALYFCASSATSGDDTQYFGPGTRLTVL.

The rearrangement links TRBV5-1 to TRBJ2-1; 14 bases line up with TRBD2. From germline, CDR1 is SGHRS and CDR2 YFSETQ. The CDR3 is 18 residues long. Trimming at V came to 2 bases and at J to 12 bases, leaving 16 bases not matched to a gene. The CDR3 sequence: CASSFTLKTSGGALGQFF. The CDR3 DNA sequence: TGCGCCAGCAGCTTCACCCTAAAGACTAGCGGGGGGGCCCTAGGGCAGTTCTTC.

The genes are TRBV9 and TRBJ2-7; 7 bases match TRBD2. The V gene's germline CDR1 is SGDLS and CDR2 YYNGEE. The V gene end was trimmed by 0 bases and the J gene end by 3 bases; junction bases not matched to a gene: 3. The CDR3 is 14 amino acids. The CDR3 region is CASSVATGGYEQYF. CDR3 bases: TGTGCCAGCAGCGTAGCAACGGGGGGCTACGAGCAGTACTTC.

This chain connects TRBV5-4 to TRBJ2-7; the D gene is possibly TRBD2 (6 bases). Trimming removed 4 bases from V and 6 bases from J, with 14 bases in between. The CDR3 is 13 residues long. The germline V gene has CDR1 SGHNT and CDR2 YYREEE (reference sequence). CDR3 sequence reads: CASSLWAGIEQYF. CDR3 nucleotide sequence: TGTGCCAGCAGCCTGTGGGCGGGGATCGAGCAGTACTTC.

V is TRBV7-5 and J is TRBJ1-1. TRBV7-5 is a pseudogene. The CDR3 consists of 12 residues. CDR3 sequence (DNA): TGTGTCAGAAGCCCGGTCGGAGTTGAAGCTTTCTTT. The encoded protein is CVRSPVGVEAFF.

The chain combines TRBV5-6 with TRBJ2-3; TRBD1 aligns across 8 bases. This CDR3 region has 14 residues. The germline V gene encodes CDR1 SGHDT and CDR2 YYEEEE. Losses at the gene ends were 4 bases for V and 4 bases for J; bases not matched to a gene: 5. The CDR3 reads CASSEDRGADTQYF. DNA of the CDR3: TGTGCCAGCAGCGAAGACAGGGGCGCAGATACGCAGTATTTT.

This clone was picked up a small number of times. The CDR3: CASSLKGGTGPPSPQHF. CDR3 bases: TGTGCCAGCAGCCTCAAGGGGGGGACAGGGCCTCCCTCACCCCAGCATTTT. The chain joins TRBV7-8 to TRBJ1-5; 9 nucleotides align to TRBD1. Per germline, CDR1 SGHVS and CDR2 FQNEAQ. This CDR3 has 17 residues. Losses at the gene ends were 5 bases for V and 10 bases for J; bases not matched to a gene: 18.

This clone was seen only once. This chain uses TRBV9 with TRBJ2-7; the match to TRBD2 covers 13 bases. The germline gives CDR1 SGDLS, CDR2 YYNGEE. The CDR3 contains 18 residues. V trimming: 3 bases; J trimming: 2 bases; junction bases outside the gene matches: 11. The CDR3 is CASSASGLAGAQTYEQYF. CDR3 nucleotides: TGTGCCAGCAGCGCCTCCGGACTAGCGGGGGCCCAGACCTACGAGCAGTACTTC.

The CDR3 sequence: CASSLAGKETQYF. The DNA for the CDR3 is TGCGCCAGCAGCTTGGCGGGGAAAGAGACCCAGTACTTC. This sequence joins TRBV5-1 and TRBJ2-5; possibly TRBD2 for D (5 bases). There are 13 residues in the CDR3. The V end lost 0 bases, the J end lost 3 bases, and 6 bases lay between the germline ends. Germline V gives CDR1 SGHRS, CDR2 YFSETQ.

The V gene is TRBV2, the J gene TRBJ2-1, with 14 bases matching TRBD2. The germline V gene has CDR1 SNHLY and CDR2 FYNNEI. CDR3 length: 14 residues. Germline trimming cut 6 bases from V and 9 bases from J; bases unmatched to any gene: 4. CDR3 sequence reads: CASRGTSGRIEQFF. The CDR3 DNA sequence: TGTGCCAGCAGGGGGACTAGCGGGAGAATTGAGCAGTTCTTC.

Written as DNA, the CDR3 is TGTGCCAGCGCCCCGGCGGGGGGGACTGAAGCTTTCTTT. It translates to CASAPAGGTEAFF. This sequence joins TRBV5-6 and TRBJ1-1; D is perhaps TRBD1 (5 bases). Trimming removed 7 bases at V and 5 bases at J, with 15 bases between. Germline CDR1 SGHDT, CDR2 YYEEEE. The CDR3 spans 13 residues.

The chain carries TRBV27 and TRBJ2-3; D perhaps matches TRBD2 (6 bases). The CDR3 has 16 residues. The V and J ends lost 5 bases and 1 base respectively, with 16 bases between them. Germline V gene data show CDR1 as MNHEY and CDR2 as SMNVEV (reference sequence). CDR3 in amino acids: CASSSWGSGRTDTQYF. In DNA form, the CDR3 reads TGTGCCAGCAGTAGCTGGGGTAGCGGACGCACAGATACGCAGTATTTT.

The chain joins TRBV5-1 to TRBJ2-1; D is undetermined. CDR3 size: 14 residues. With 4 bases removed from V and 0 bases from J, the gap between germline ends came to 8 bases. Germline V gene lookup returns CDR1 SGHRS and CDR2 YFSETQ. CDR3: CASSLGGSYNEQFF. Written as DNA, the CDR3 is TGCGCCAGCAGCCTCGGTGGCTCCTACAATGAGCAGTTCTTC.

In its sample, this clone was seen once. DNA of the CDR3: TGCGCCAGCAGCTTGGGAGCGGGGCAAGAGACCCAGTACTTC. As protein: CASSLGAGQETQYF. The rearrangement uses TRBV5-1 and TRBJ2-5; 7 bases fit TRBD2. The CDR3 runs to 14 residues. V gave up 0 bases and J gave up 2 bases; unmatched junction bases: 1. Germline V gene lookup returns CDR1 SGHRS and CDR2 YFSETQ.

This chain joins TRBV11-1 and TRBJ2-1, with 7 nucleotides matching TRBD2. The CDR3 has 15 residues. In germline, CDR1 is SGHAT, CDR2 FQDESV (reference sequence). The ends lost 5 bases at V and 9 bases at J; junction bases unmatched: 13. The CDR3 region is CASSPRRTRAPEQFF. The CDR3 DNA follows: TGTGCCAGCAGCCCAAGACGGACTAGGGCACCTGAGCAGTTCTTC.